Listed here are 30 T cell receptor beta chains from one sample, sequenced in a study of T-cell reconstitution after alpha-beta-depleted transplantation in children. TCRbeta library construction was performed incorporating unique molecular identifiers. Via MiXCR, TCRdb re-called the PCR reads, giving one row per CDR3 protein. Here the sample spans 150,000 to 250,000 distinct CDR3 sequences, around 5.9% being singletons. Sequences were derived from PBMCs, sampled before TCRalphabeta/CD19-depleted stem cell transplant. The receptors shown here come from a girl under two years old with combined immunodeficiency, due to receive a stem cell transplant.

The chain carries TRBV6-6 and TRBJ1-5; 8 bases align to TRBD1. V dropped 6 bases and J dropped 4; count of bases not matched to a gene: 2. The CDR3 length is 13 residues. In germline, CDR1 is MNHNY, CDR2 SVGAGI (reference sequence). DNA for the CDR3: TGTGCCAGCAGCCGACAGGGGAATCAGCCCCAGCATTTT. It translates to CASSRQGNQPQHF.

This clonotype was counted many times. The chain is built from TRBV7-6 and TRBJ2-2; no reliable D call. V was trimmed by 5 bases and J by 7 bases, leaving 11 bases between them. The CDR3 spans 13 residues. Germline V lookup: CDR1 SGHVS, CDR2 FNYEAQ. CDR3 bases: TGTGCCAGCAGCCCCCAGCGTAACGGGGAGCTGTTTTTT. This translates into CASSPQRNGELFF.

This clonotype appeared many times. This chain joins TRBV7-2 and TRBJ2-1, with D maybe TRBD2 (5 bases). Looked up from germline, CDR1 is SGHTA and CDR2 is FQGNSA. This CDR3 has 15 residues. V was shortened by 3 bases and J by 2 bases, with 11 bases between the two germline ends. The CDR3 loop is CASSLRRLPYNEQFF. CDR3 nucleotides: TGTGCCAGCAGCTTGAGGAGGTTGCCCTACAATGAGCAGTTCTTC.

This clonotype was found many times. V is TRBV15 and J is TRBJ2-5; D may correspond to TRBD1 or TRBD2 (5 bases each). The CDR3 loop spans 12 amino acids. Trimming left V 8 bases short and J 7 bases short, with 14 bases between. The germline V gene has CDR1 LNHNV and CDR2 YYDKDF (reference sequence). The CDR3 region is CATGTGEGTQYF. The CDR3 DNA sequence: TGTGCCACCGGGACCGGGGAAGGGACCCAGTACTTC.

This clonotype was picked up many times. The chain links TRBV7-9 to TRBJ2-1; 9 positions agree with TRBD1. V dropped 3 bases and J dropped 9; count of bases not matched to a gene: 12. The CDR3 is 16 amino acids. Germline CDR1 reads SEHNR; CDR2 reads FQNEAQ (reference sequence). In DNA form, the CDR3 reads TGTGCCAGCAGCTTTGGTCCGGGGACAGGGTTTACTGAGCAGTTCTTC. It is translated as CASSFGPGTGFTEQFF.

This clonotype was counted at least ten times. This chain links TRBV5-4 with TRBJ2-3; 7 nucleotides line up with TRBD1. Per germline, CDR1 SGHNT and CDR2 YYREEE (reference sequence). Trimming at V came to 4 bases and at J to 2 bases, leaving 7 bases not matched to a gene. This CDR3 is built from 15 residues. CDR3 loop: CASSHRDRNTDTQYF. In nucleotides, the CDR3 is TGTGCCAGCAGCCACCGGGACAGAAACACAGATACGCAGTATTTT.

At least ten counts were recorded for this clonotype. CDR3 nucleotides: TGTGCCAGCAGTTCAGCCCGACTAGCGGGACGGACCGGGGAGCTGTTTTTT. This translates into CASSSARLAGRTGELFF. The chain joins TRBV28 to TRBJ2-2; 11 bases are a match to TRBD2. The CDR3 consists of 17 residues. After removal of 4 bases from V and 5 bases from J, the junction contained 9 bases not matched to a gene. CDR1 MDHEN and CDR2 SYDVKM come from the germline V gene.

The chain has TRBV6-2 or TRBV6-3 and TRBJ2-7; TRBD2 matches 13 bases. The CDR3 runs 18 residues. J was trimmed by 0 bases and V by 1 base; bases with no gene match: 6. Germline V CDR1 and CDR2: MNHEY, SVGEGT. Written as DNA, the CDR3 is TGTGCCAGCAGTTACTATGGACTAGCGGGAGTGGGCTCCTACGAGCAGTACTTC. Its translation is CASSYYGLAGVGSYEQYF.

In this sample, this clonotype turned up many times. The CDR3 is CASSYDSYEQYF. As DNA, the CDR3 is TGTGCCAGCAGTTACGACTCCTACGAGCAGTACTTC. The chain has TRBV12-3 or TRBV12-4 and TRBJ2-7; D remains unclear. The CDR3 length is 12 residues. Trimming took 4 bases from V and 0 from J, leaving 4 bases between them.

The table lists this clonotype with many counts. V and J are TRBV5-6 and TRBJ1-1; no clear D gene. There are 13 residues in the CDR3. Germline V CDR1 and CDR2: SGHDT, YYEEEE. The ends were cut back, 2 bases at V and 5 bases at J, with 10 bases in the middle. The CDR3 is CASSFVGGTEAFF. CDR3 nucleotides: TGTGCCAGCAGCTTTGTGGGAGGAACTGAAGCTTTCTTT.

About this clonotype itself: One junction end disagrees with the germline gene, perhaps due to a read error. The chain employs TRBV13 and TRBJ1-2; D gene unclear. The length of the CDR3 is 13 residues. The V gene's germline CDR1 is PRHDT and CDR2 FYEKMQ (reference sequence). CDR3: CASSLGGLYGYAF. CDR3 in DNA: TGTGCCAGCAGCTTAGGTGGATTATATGGCTACGCCTTC.

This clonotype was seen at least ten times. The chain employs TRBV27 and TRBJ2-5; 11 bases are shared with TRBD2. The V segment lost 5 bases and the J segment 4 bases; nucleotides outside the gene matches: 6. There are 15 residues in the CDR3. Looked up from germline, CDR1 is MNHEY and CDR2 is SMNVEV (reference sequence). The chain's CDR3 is CASSIRLAGTETQYF. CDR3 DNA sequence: TGTGCCAGCAGTATACGACTAGCGGGAACAGAGACCCAGTACTTC.

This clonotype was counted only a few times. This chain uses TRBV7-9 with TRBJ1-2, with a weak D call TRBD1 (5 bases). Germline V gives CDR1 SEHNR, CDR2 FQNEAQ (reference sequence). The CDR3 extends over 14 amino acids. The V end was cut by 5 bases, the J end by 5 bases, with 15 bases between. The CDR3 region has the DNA TGTGCCAGCAGCCGGACCGTAACAGGTTATGGCTACACCTTC. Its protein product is CASSRTVTGYGYTF.

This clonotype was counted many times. The CDR3 bases are TGCACCGCGGGACTAGCGGACGAGCAGTTCTTC. Its translation is CTAGLADEQFF. The gene calls are TRBV29-1 and TRBJ2-1; 11 nucleotides align to TRBD2. Germline CDR1 reads SQVTM; CDR2 reads ANQGSEA. This CDR3 has 11 residues.

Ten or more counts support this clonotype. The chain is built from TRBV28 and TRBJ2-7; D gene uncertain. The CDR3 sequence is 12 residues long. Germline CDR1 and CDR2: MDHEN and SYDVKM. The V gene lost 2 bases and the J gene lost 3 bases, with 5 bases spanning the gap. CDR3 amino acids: CASSLLVYEQYF. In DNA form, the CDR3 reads TGTGCCAGCAGTTTACTAGTCTACGAGCAGTACTTC.

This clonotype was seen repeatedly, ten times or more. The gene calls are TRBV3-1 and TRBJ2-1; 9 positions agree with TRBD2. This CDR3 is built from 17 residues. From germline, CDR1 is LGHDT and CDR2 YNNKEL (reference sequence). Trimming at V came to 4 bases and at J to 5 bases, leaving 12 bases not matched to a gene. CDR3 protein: CASSPENSGGPDNEQFF. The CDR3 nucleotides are TGTGCCAGCAGCCCCGAAAATAGCGGGGGCCCAGACAATGAGCAGTTCTTC.

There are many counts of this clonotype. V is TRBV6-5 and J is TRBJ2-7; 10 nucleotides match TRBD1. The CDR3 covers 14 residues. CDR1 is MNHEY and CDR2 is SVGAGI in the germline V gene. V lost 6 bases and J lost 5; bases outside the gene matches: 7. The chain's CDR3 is CASSYPGQGNEQYF. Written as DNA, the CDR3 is TGTGCCAGCAGCTATCCGGGACAGGGGAACGAGCAGTACTTC.

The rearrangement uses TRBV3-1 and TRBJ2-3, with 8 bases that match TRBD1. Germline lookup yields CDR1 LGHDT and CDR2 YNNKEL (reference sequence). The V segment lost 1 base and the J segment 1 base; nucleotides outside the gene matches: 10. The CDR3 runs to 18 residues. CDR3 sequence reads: CASSQVSGQGAGTDTQYF. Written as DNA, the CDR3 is TGTGCCAGCAGCCAAGTATCTGGGCAGGGGGCTGGCACAGATACGCAGTATTTT.

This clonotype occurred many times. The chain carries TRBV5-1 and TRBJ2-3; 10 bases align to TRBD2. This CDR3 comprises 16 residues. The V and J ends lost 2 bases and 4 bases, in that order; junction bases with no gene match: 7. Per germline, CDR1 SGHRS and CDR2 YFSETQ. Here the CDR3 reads CASSFGAGGPSDTQYF. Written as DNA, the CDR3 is TGCGCCAGCAGCTTCGGAGCGGGAGGGCCCTCAGATACGCAGTATTTT.

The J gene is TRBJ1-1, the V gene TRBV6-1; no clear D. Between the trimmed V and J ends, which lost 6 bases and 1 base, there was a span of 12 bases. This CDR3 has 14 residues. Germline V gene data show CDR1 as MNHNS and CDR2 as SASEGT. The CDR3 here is CASRPTRENTEAFF. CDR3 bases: TGTGCCAGCAGACCAACACGGGAGAACACTGAAGCTTTCTTT.

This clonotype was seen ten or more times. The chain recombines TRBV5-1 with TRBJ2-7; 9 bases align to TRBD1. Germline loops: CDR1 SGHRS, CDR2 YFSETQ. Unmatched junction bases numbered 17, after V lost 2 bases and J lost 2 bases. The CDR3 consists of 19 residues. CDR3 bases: TGCGCCAGCAGCTTCCCGAGACAGGGGGAACATGGGACTCCCTACGAGCAGTACTTC. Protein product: CASSFPRQGEHGTPYEQYF.

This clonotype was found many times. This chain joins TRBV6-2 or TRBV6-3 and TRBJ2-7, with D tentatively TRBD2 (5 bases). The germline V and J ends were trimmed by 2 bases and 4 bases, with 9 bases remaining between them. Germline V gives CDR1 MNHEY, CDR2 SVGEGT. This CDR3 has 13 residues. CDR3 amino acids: CASSYRGAYEQYF. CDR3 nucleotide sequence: TGTGCCAGCAGTTACCGGGGAGCGTACGAGCAGTACTTC.

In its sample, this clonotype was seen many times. CDR3 nucleotides: TGTGCCAGCAGCTTACGGGTAGCGGGACAACCGGAAGATACGCAGTATTTT. Translated: CASSLRVAGQPEDTQYF. The rearrangement joins TRBV7-3 to TRBJ2-3, with 8 bases identical to TRBD2. The CDR3 covers 17 residues. CDR1 is SGHTA and CDR2 is FQGTGA in the germline V gene. The V segment lost 2 bases and the J segment 5 bases; nucleotides outside the gene matches: 12.

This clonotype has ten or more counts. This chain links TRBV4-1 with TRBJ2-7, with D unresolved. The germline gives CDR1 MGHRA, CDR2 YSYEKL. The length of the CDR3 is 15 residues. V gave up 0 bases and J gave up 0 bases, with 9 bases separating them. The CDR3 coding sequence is TGCGCCAGCAGCCAAGATTTGGCGGACTCCTACGAGCAGTACTTC. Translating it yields CASSQDLADSYEQYF.

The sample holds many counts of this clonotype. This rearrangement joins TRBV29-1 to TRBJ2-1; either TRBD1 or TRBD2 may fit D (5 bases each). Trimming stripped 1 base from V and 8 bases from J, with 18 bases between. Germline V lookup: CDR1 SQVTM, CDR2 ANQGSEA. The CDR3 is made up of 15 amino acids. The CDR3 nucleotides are TGCAGCGTTGAAGTTTCTGGCGGGCTCAGGGATGAGCAGTTCTTC. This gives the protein CSVEVSGGLRDEQFF.

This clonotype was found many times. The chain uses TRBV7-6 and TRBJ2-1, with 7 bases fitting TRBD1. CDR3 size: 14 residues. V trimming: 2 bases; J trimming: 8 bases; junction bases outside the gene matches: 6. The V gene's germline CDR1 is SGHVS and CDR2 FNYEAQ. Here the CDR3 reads CASSLKGAIDEQFF. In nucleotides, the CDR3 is TGTGCCAGCAGCTTAAAGGGGGCAATCGATGAGCAGTTCTTC.

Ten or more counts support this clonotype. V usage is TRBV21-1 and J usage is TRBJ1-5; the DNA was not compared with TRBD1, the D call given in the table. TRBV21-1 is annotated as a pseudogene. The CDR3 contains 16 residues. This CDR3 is CASSKGQPHSNQPQHF. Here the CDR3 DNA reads TGTGCCAGCAGCAAAGGACAGCCTCATAGCAATCAGCCCCAGCATTTT.

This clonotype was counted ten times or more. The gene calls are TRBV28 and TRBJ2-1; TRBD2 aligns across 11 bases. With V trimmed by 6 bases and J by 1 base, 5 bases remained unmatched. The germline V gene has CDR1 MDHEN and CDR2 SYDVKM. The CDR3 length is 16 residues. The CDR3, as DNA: TGTGCCAGCAGCATAGCGGGGGGGCCTTCCTACAATGAGCAGTTCTTC. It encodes CASSIAGGPSYNEQFF.

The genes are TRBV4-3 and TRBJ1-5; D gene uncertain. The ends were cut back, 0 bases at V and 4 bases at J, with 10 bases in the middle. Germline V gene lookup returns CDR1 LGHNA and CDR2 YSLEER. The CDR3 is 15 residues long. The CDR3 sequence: CASSQDLGRNQPQHF. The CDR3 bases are TGCGCCAGCAGCCAAGACTTAGGTAGGAATCAGCCCCAGCATTTT.

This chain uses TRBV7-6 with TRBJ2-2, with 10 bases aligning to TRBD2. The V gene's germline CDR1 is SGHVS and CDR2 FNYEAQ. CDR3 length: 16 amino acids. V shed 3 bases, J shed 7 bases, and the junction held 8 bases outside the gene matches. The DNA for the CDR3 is TGTGCCAGCAGCTTTACTAGCGGGAAACGGGACGGGGAGCTGTTTTTT. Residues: CASSFTSGKRDGELFF.